A selection of T cell receptor beta chains follows, all from one sample in a study of cytomegalovirus exposure and HLA in healthy donors. The repertoire was sequenced with immunoSEQ multiplex PCR; TCRdb's copy has only in-frame clones and lacks some. The data show roughly 100,000 clones, about 83% seen once. Sequencing used PBMCs. The receptor source for this set is a man aged 18 to 29 in good health and CMV-seronegative. Each CDR3 is given without its conserved first and last residue. Each record gives: J gene, V gene, CDR3 protein.

TRBJ2-5,TRBV6-6,ASTQGASGTQY
TRBJ1-1,TRBV15,ATIAARGNTEAF
TRBJ1-1,TRBV6-5,ASLREGTEAF
TRBJ2-3,TRBV6-5,ASSFPGLAGTDTQY
TRBJ1-1,TRBV5-5,ASSLDRDAF
TRBJ1-2,TRBV30,AWSRPQDGYT
TRBJ1-2,TRBV4-3,ASSQDRGGQGAYGYT
TRBJ1-1,TRBV6-5,ASSYSGTGGTEAF
TRBJ2-3,TRBV27,ASSLSESADTQY
TRBJ2-7,TRBV4-1,ASSRALADEQY
TRBJ1-4,TRBV11-3,ASSLQDEKLF
TRBJ2-7,TRBV7-3,ASSLLGGGPYEQY
TRBJ2-2,TRBV12-5,ASGPGTSRSGELF
TRBJ2-7,TRBV5-1,ASSLTQLAGHEQY
TRBJ2-2,TRBV6-5,ASSYSLDTGELF
TRBJ2-2,TRBV4-2,ASSQETGSYTGELF
NA,TRBV7-9,ASSPSLTRHYEQY
TRBJ1-1,TRBV7-8,ASSVRTGRLMNTEAF
TRBJ1-1,TRBV7-2,ASSLRTGAQGGAF
TRBJ2-1,TRBV7-2,ASSYRGLYNEQF
TRBJ1-1,TRBV6-6,ASERGSEAF
TRBJ2-1,TRBV25-1,ASSVIAGVHEQF
TRBJ2-3,TRBV27,ASSYLNGLAGDGTDTQY
TRBJ2-3,TRBV6-5,ASSYRQGPPKDTQY
TRBJ1-3,TRBV5-4,ASSLGERNTIY
TRBJ1-5,TRBV4-3,ASSQEGQGANQPQH
TRBJ1-5,TRBV6-5,ASSSGTGVEQPQH
TRBJ1-2,TRBV6-5,ASSYGTGAKGYT
TRBJ2-7,TRBV2,ASRGQGHEQY
TRBJ1-5,TRBV10-3,AISDLMGFTNQPQH
TRBJ2-7,TRBV27,ASSSRGGESFEQY
TRBJ2-5,TRBV7-8,ASSLRGARGIGETQY
TRBJ2-7,TRBV5-4,ASSSPLGGIHEQY
TRBJ2-5,TRBV11-2,ASSPFGAGAYQETQY
TRBJ1-1,TRBV7-9,ASSLVARSGTEAF
TRBJ2-6,TRBV27,ASSQGTAGANVLT
TRBJ2-4,TRBV4-3,ASSPGTGFANIQY
TRBJ2-5,TRBV5-8,ASSLSDRGWETQY
TRBJ2-7,TRBV7-2,ASSLTGTTTYEQY
TRBJ1-5,TRBV9,ASSVGGGAQPQH
TRBJ1-2,TRBV28,ASRSRGYT
TRBJ1-1,TRBV18,ASSPGHLTEAF
TRBJ1-2,TRBV28,AGMGQMMDGYT
TRBJ2-1,TRBV25-1,ASSESGGSLNEQF